The TCR beta chain under discussion was sequenced for a study of blood T cell repertoires in COVID-19. The length of the CDR3 is 15 residues. The V gene's germline CDR1 is MNHEY and CDR2 SVGEGT. Trimming stripped 6 bases from V and 5 bases from J, with 19 bases between. In the original analysis: Reference gene primers were amplified, and this amplification served to estimate nucleated cell counts. Profiled with immunoSEQ multiplex PCR; TCRdb holds only in-frame clones, not every one. The V and J calls and clone size were taken over from that table, and D and trimming were inferred from the DNA. The top ten hold 1.5% to 2% of the sample, which has over 120,000 clones, roughly 87% seen once.

The source is a human donor in a cohort sampled during active COVID-19. V and J are TRBV6-2 or TRBV6-3 and TRBJ2-5; D is perhaps TRBD2 (5 bases). Sequenced material: peripheral blood. This CDR3 reads CASSPLEREGETQYF. The CDR3 coding sequence is TGTGCCAGCAGCCCCCTAGAGAGGGAAGGGGAGACCCAGTACTTC.